The clone carrying this TCR beta chain was seen a few times. The entry originates in a study of blood T cell repertoires in COVID-19. Overall study: Samples representing acute and convalescent COVID-19 were sourced from the United States, Italy and Spain. Nucleic acid was either cDNA or gDNA, and it came from T cells, B-cell-depleted T cells, or PBMCs.

As originally analysed: Cell counts per sample came from amplifying reference gene primers. TCRdb keeps only in-frame clones here, not all; method: immunoSEQ multiplex PCR. The V and J calls and clone size are taken from that table; D and trimming were inferred from the DNA. The sample holds about 120,000 clones, approximately 86% seen once. Trimming pared 3 bases from V and 7 bases from J, leaving 11 bases between. The CDR3 extends over 13 amino acids. Per the germline V gene, CDR1 is SGDLS and CDR2 is YYNGEE. The source material was peripheral blood. This TCR derives from a woman between 45 and 60 years old with active or convalescent COVID-19. The chain couples TRBV9 to TRBJ2-1; the D is unclear. CDR3 residues: CASSGALRNEQFF. The CDR3 bases are TGTGCCAGCAGCGGGGCACTTCGGAATGAGCAGTTCTTC.